This entry lists 30 T cell receptor beta chains sequenced from one sample in a study of blood T cell repertoires in COVID-19. Sequencing was performed with immunoSEQ multiplex PCR; in TCRdb, only in-frame clones are kept and a portion is missing. The repertoire holds more than 95,000 clones, with roughly 87% as singletons. The sample taken for sequencing was peripheral blood. These receptors were taken from a human donor in a cohort sampled during active COVID-19.

The chain carries TRBV11-2 and TRBJ2-7, with a possible D match to TRBD2 (5 bases). The V end was cut by 10 bases, the J end by 2 bases, with 12 bases between. Germline CDR1 is SGHAT and CDR2 is FQNNGV. The CDR3 has 12 amino acids. DNA for the CDR3: TGTGCCACCGGGATTCGCGCCTACGAGCAGTACTTC. Translating gives CATGIRAYEQYF.

This chain joins TRBV7-9 and TRBJ2-3, with 10 bases lining up with TRBD2. The CDR3 runs to 15 residues. The V gene end was trimmed by 2 bases and the J gene end by 4 bases; junction bases not matched to a gene: 3. Germline V CDR1 and CDR2: SEHNR, FQNEAQ (reference sequence). CDR3 sequence reads: CASSLTSGAPDTQYF. CDR3 DNA sequence: TGTGCCAGCAGCTTAACTAGCGGGGCACCAGATACGCAGTATTTT.

The chain couples TRBV27 to TRBJ2-7, with TRBD1 as a possible D gene (5 bases). The germline V gene encodes CDR1 MNHEY and CDR2 SMNVEV (reference sequence). CDR3 length: 16 residues. Deletions cut 2 bases from V and 9 bases from J, with 23 bases between. The CDR3 sequence is CASSLNPRDPLVVQYF. CDR3 coding DNA: TGTGCCAGCAGTTTAAATCCCAGGGATCCCCTCGTTGTGCAGTACTTC.

This rearrangement joins TRBV7-9 to TRBJ2-3; 9 bases are a match to TRBD2. J gave up 0 bases and V 5 bases, and 6 bases lay outside the gene matches. Germline values: CDR1 SEHNR, CDR2 FQNEAQ (reference sequence). The CDR3 is 16 amino acids. The CDR3, as DNA: TGTGCCAGCAGCGTCAGACTAGCGGACAGCACAGATACGCAGTATTTT. Its protein product is CASSVRLADSTDTQYF. Looking up the rest from reference TRBV7-9 and TRBJ2-3 gives the full variable domain: DTGVSQNPRHKITKRGQNVTFRCDPISEHNRLYWYRQTLGQGPEFLTYFQNEAQLEKSRLLSDRFSAERPKGSFSTLEIQRTEQGDSAMYLCASSVRLADSTDTQYFGPGTRLTVL.

The table lists this clone with a few counts. The chain recombines TRBV27 with TRBJ1-4, with a possible D match to TRBD1 (5 bases). This CDR3 has 18 amino acids. Germline V CDR1 and CDR2: MNHEY, SMNVEV (reference sequence). V was cut by 1 base and J by 0 bases, with 15 bases left in between. The CDR3 nucleotides are TGTGCCAGCAGTTTATTTTCAGGGAGGGTTGCAACTAATGAAAAACTGTTTTTT. Residues: CASSLFSGRVATNEKLFF.

Only one count was recorded for this clone. This sequence joins TRBV5-8 and TRBJ1-2, with 12 bases lining up with TRBD1. CDR3 length: 15 amino acids. Trimming cost V 4 bases and J 7 bases; bases outside gene matches: 8. Germline CDR1 and CDR2: SGHTS and YDEGEE. In nucleotides, the CDR3 is TGTGCCAGCAGCCGTCCTGGGACAGGGGGCTCTGGCTACACCTTC. It translates to CASSRPGTGGSGYTF.

This clone has a single count. The chain is built from TRBV19 and TRBJ1-2; 8 nucleotides agree with TRBD1. The CDR3 runs 17 residues. Germline CDR1 reads LNHDA; CDR2 reads SQIVND (reference sequence). V lost 0 bases to trimming and J lost 5 bases; unmatched junction nucleotides: 11. For the CDR3, the DNA is TGTGCCAGTAGTATAGAGGGCAGGGGGCGTAAGTATTATGGCTACACCTTC. Translation: CASSIEGRGRKYYGYTF.

The chain couples TRBV7-9 to TRBJ2-3, with a tentative D call TRBD1 (6 bases). The CDR3 loop spans 14 amino acids. The germline V gene encodes CDR1 SEHNR and CDR2 FQNEAQ (reference sequence). V was trimmed by 2 bases and J by 9 bases, leaving 15 bases between them. The CDR3 DNA reads as TGTGCCAGCAGCTTAACCCGGGACACCCGAACGCAGTATTTT. This sequence encodes CASSLTRDTRTQYF. The full variable domain, with the rest looked up from reference TRBV7-9 and TRBJ2-3, is DTGVSQNPRHKITKRGQNVTFRCDPISEHNRLYWYRQTLGQGPEFLTYFQNEAQLEKSRLLSDRFSAERPKGSFSTLEIQRTEQGDSAMYLCASSLTRDTRTQYFGPGTRLTVL.

CDR3 sequence (DNA): TGCAGTGCAAGGGACAATACGCAGTATTTT. Translated, it gives CSARDNTQYF. The rearrangement links TRBV20-1 to TRBJ2-3; D may be TRBD1 (6 bases). With 6 bases removed from V and 7 bases from J, the gap between germline ends came to 8 bases. From germline, CDR1 is DFQATT and CDR2 SNEGSKA (reference sequence). The CDR3 length is 10 residues.

This chain connects TRBV6-5 to TRBJ1-6; no clear D. Germline V CDR1 and CDR2: MNHEY, SVGAGI. Trimming took off 2 bases at V and 3 bases at J, with 5 bases between the two ends. The CDR3 is 14 amino acids. CDR3 residues: CASSYQIYNSPLHF. The CDR3 DNA follows: TGTGCCAGCAGTTACCAAATCTATAATTCACCCCTCCACTTT.

V usage is TRBV27 and J usage is TRBJ1-1, with 7 bases aligning to TRBD1. V gave up 6 bases and J gave up 3 bases; unmatched junction bases: 13. CDR3 size: 16 residues. The germline V gene encodes CDR1 MNHEY and CDR2 SMNVEV (reference sequence). CDR3 sequence (DNA): TGTGCCAGCAGAGTATACAAATCCGGGACAGACACTGAAGCTTTCTTT. This gives the protein CASRVYKSGTDTEAFF.

The chain joins TRBV5-1 to TRBJ1-6, with 7 bases aligning to TRBD1. V lost 4 bases and J lost 5; bases outside the gene matches: 12. CDR3 length equals 17 residues. From germline, CDR1 is SGHRS and CDR2 YFSETQ. CDR3 DNA sequence: TGCGCCAGCAGCACCGGTCCGACAGGGCCGGATAATTCACCCCTCCACTTT. Translation: CASSTGPTGPDNSPLHF.

The rearrangement joins TRBV5-1 to TRBJ2-3; 11 bases are a match to TRBD2. This CDR3 region has 17 residues. Germline V gene data show CDR1 as SGHRS and CDR2 as YFSETQ. V shed 1 base and J 2 bases; nucleotides not matched to a gene: 6. CDR3 sequence reads: CASSLPLAGVNTDTQYF. For the CDR3, the DNA is TGCGCCAGCAGCTTGCCACTAGCGGGAGTGAACACAGATACGCAGTATTTT. Drawing the rest from reference TRBV5-1 and TRBJ2-3, the complete variable domain is KAGVTQTPRYLIKTRGQQVTLSCSPISGHRSVSWYQQTPGQGLQFLFEYFSETQRNKGNFPGRFSGRQFSNSRSEMNVSTLELGDSALYLCASSLPLAGVNTDTQYFGPGTRLTVL.

CDR3 sequence: CASSPGQAYSYEQYF. The DNA for the CDR3 is TGTGCCAGCAGCCCGGGACAGGCCTACTCCTACGAGCAGTACTTC. The gene calls are TRBV5-8 and TRBJ2-7; 8 positions agree with TRBD1. Germline loops: CDR1 SGHTS, CDR2 YDEGEE. CDR3 size: 15 residues. After removal of 4 bases from V and 0 bases from J, the junction contained 6 bases not matched to a gene.

This clone was detected once. V and J are TRBV19 and TRBJ2-1; a possible D gene is TRBD1 (6 bases). Trimming removed 3 bases from V and 2 bases from J, with 11 bases in between. The CDR3 contains 15 residues. CDR1 and CDR2 (germline): LNHDA, SQIVND (reference sequence). CDR3 bases: TGTGCCAGTAGTATCCGGGGACAAACCTACAATGAGCAGTTCTTC. Protein: CASSIRGQTYNEQFF.

This chain joins TRBV6-5 and TRBJ2-3; 13 bases line up with TRBD2. The CDR3 covers 16 residues. Germline CDR1 is MNHEY and CDR2 is SVGAGI. V dropped 0 bases and J dropped 5; count of bases not matched to a gene: 2. The CDR3 sequence is CASSYSLAGGQDTQYF. The CDR3 DNA reads as TGTGCCAGCAGTTACTCACTAGCGGGGGGGCAAGATACGCAGTATTTT.

This clone was seen just once. The chain combines TRBV27 with TRBJ2-7; 12 bases line up with TRBD2. This CDR3 has 17 amino acids. V trimming: 5 bases; J trimming: 4 bases; junction bases outside the gene matches: 12. The V gene's germline CDR1 is MNHEY and CDR2 SMNVEV (reference sequence). In DNA, the CDR3 is TGTGCCAGCAGTCCAATCCCGACTAGCGGGAGAGCGTACGAGCAGTACTTC. Translation gives CASSPIPTSGRAYEQYF.

The chain combines TRBV5-1 with TRBJ2-7; weak D call: TRBD2 (5 bases). The ends were cut back, 4 bases at V and 7 bases at J, with 12 bases in the middle. Germline-derived CDR1 and CDR2 are SGHRS and YFSETQ. The CDR3 has 12 residues. The CDR3 DNA follows: TGCGCCAGCAGCGCAGGAGGAGTTGAGCAGTACTTC. Amino acid sequence: CASSAGGVEQYF.

This chain joins TRBV28 and TRBJ2-7; the match to TRBD2 covers 13 bases. V was pared by 7 bases and J by 2 bases, with 14 bases of the junction left unmatched. CDR1 is MDHEN and CDR2 is SYDVKM in the germline V gene. The CDR3 length is 18 residues. CDR3 sequence reads: CASTDPGLAGKGTYEQYF. The CDR3 nucleotides read TGTGCCAGCACCGATCCGGGACTAGCGGGAAAAGGGACCTACGAGCAGTACTTC.

This clone was found once. This rearrangement joins TRBV12-5 to TRBJ1-6; TRBD1 aligns across 7 bases. Germline V gives CDR1 LGHNT, CDR2 FRNRAP. The CDR3 runs 15 residues. The V and J ends lost 4 bases and 7 bases, in that order; junction bases with no gene match: 7. The CDR3 region has the DNA TGTGCTAGTGGTTCGGGACAGTCTTCAAATTCACCCCTCCACTTT. It is translated as CASGSGQSSNSPLHF.

In its sample, this clone was seen a few times. V is TRBV29-1 and J is TRBJ2-3; D perhaps matches TRBD2 (6 bases). V shed 4 bases and J shed 6 bases, with 17 bases lying between them. From germline, CDR1 is SQVTM and CDR2 ANQGSEA. The CDR3 has 14 amino acids. The chain's CDR3 is CSVGTGLPRDTQYF. In DNA form, the CDR3 reads TGCAGCGTTGGCACGGGACTTCCTCGGGATACGCAGTATTTT.

The table lists this clone with a count of one. Other DNA sequences in the same sample also yield this CDR3. CDR3 loop: CASSVLATDTQYF. The CDR3 region has the DNA TGTGCCAGCAGCGTCCTCGCGACAGATACGCAGTATTTT. V usage is TRBV9 and J usage is TRBJ2-3; D not resolved. The germline V gene has CDR1 SGDLS and CDR2 YYNGEE. This CDR3 region has 13 residues. The V end lost 2 bases, the J end lost 3 bases, and 7 bases lay between the germline ends.

This rearrangement joins TRBV5-6 to TRBJ1-2, with TRBD1 as a possible D gene (5 bases). Trimming shortened V by 3 bases and J by 3 bases, and 15 bases separated the two germline ends. The CDR3 is 15 residues long. Germline-derived CDR1 and CDR2 are SGHDT and YYEEEE. CDR3 protein: CASSYGRRGDYGYTF. CDR3 bases: TGTGCCAGCAGCTACGGGAGGAGGGGTGACTATGGCTACACCTTC.

The chain is built from TRBV27 and TRBJ1-2, with 10 bases fitting TRBD1. Germline CDR1 is MNHEY and CDR2 is SMNVEV (reference sequence). The CDR3 is made up of 14 amino acids. The V gene end was trimmed by 6 bases and the J gene end by 4 bases; junction bases not matched to a gene: 5. The CDR3 sequence: CASRMTGGGYGYTF. DNA for the CDR3: TGTGCCAGCAGAATGACAGGGGGCGGCTATGGCTACACCTTC.

J is TRBJ1-1 and V is TRBV5-1, with 9 bases that match TRBD1. J lost 1 base, V lost 4 bases, and 5 bases had no gene match. Germline V gives CDR1 SGHRS, CDR2 YFSETQ. This CDR3 region has 15 residues. The CDR3, as DNA: TGCGCCAGCAGCAGAACAGGGGGCGCGAACACTGAAGCTTTCTTT. This translates into CASSRTGGANTEAFF.

This clone was observed a single time. The chain couples TRBV3-1 (or the pseudogene TRBV3-2) to TRBJ1-6; tentative D call: TRBD1 (5 bases). Germline V gene data show CDR1 as LGHDT and CDR2 as YNNKEL (reference sequence). V was clipped by 1 base and J by 9 bases, with 19 bases between them. The CDR3 loop spans 17 amino acids. CDR3: CASSQVGGRIWRSPLHF. The CDR3 DNA reads TGTGCCAGCAGCCAAGTCGGGGGTCGGATTTGGCGTTCACCCCTCCACTTT.

CDR3 nucleotide sequence: TGTGCCACCAGCAGACTGACGACAGGAAACACCATATATTTT. Its translation is CATSRLTTGNTIYF. This chain connects TRBV15 to TRBJ1-3; unclear D gene. The length of the CDR3 is 14 residues. Germline-derived CDR1 and CDR2 are LNHNV and YYDKDF (reference sequence). The V end was cut by 2 bases, the J end by 4 bases, with 9 bases between.

The V and J genes are TRBV27 and TRBJ1-4; 8 nucleotides agree with TRBD1. The CDR3 is 14 amino acids. Trimming at V came to 6 bases and at J to 6 bases, leaving 6 bases not matched to a gene. Per the germline V gene, CDR1 is MNHEY and CDR2 is SMNVEV (reference sequence). CDR3 DNA sequence: TGTGCCAGCAGAAGATCAGGGGGCTATGAAAAACTGTTTTTT. The encoded protein is CASRRSGGYEKLFF.

This chain uses TRBV3-1 (or the pseudogene TRBV3-2) with TRBJ2-1, with D possibly being TRBD2 (5 bases). V gave up 7 bases and J gave up 0 bases, with 10 bases separating them. Germline-derived CDR1 and CDR2 are LGHDT and YNNKEL (reference sequence). This CDR3 has 14 residues. CDR3 DNA sequence: TGTGCCAGCACCCTAGGGAGCTCCTACAATGAGCAGTTCTTC. This codes for CASTLGSSYNEQFF.

J is TRBJ1-2 and V is TRBV27, with 8 bases identical to TRBD1. J was trimmed by 4 bases and V by 5 bases; bases with no gene match: 6. Germline V gives CDR1 MNHEY, CDR2 SMNVEV (reference sequence). CDR3 length: 14 residues. Here the CDR3 reads CASSPTGEAYGYTF. The CDR3 nucleotides read TGTGCCAGCAGTCCGACAGGGGAGGCCTATGGCTACACCTTC.